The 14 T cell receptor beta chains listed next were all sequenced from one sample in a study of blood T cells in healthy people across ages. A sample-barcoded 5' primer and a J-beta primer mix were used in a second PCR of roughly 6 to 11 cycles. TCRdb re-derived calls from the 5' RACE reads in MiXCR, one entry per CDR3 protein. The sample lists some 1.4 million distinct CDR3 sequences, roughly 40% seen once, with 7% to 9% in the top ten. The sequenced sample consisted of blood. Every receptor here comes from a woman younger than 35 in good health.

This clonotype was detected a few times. CDR3 nucleotides: TGCGCCAGCAGCTTGTTGGGGTCAGGAGTTGATGAGCAGTTCTTC. Its translation is CASSLLGSGVDEQFF. This chain connects TRBV5-1 to TRBJ2-1; no firm D call. This CDR3 contains 15 residues. V gave up 1 base and J gave up 8 bases, with 16 bases separating them. Germline values: CDR1 SGHRS, CDR2 YFSETQ.

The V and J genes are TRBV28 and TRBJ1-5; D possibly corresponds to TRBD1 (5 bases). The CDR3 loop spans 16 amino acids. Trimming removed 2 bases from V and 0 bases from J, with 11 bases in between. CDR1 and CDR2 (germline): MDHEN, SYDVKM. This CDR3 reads CASSLVTGHSNQPQHF. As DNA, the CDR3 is TGTGCCAGCAGTTTAGTAACAGGACATAGCAATCAGCCCCAGCATTTT.

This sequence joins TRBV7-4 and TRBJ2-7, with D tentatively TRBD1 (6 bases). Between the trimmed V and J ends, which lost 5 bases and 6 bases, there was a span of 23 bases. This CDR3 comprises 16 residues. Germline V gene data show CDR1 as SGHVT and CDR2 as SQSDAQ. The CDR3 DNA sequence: TGTGCCAGCAGCCTTCATCCTTGGGGGTGCAGGGGCGAGCAGTACTTC. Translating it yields CASSLHPWGCRGEQYF. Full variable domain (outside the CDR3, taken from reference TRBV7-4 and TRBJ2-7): GAGVSQSPRYKVAKRGRDVALRCDSISGHVTLYWYRQTLGQGSEVLTYSQSDAQRDKSGRPSGRFSAERPERSVSTLKIQRTEQGDSAVYLCASSLHPWGCRGEQYFGPGTRLTVT.

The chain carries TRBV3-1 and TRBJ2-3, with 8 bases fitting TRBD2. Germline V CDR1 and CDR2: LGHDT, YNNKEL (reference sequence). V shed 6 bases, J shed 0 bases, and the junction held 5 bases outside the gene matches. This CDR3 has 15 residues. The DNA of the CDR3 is TGTGCCAGCAGACGTAGCGGGACTAGCACAGATACGCAGTATTTT. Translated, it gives CASRRSGTSTDTQYF.

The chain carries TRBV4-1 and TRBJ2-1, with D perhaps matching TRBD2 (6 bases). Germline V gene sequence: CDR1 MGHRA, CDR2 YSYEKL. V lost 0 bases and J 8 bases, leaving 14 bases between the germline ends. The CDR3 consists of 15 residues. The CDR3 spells CASSQERVRRDEQFF. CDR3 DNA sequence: TGCGCCAGCAGCCAAGAACGGGTTAGGAGGGATGAGCAGTTCTTC.

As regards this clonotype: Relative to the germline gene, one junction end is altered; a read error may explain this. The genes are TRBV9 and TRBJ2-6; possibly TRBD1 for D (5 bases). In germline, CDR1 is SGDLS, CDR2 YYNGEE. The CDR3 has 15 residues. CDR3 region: CASSVGGPGASVLTF. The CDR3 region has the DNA TGTGCCAGCAGCGTAGGGGGCCCTGGGGCCAGCGTCCTGACTTTC.

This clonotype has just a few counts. CDR3 residues: CASSVGGTGGEAFF. DNA of the CDR3: TGTGCCAGCAGCGTCGGGGGGACAGGGGGTGAAGCTTTCTTT. The gene calls are TRBV9 and TRBJ1-1; 11 bases map to TRBD1. V lost 2 bases and J lost 7; bases outside the gene matches: 4. CDR3 size: 14 residues. CDR1 SGDLS and CDR2 YYNGEE come from the germline V gene.

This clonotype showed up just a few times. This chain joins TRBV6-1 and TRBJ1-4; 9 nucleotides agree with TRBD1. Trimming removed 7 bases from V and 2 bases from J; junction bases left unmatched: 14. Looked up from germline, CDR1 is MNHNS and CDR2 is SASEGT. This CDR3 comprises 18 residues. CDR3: CASTGTGKVATTNEKLFF. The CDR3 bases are TGTGCCAGCACCGGGACAGGGAAAGTAGCTACGACTAATGAAAAACTGTTTTTT.

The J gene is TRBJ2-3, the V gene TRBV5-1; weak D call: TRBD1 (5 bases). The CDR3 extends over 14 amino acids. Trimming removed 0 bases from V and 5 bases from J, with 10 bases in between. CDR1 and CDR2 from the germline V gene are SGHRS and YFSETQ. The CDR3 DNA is TGCGCCAGCAGCTTGGAGGGGAAGCGAGATACGCAGTATTTT. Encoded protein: CASSLEGKRDTQYF.

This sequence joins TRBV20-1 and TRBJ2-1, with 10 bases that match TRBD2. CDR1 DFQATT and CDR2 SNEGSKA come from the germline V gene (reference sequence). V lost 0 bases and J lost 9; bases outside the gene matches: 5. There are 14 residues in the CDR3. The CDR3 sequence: CSARDSSGRGEQFF. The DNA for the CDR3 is TGCAGTGCTAGAGATTCCAGCGGGAGGGGTGAGCAGTTCTTC.

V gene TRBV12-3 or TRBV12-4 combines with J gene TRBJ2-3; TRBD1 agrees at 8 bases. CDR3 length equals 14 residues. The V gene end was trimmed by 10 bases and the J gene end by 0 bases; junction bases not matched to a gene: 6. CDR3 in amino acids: CAIGRGPSTDTQYF. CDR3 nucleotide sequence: TGTGCCATCGGCAGGGGGCCTAGCACAGATACGCAGTATTTT.

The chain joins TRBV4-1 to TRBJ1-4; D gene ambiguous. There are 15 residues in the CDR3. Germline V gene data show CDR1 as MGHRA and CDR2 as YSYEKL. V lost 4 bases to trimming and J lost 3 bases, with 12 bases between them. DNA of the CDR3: TGCGCCAGCAGCCCTTCTGAGCATTCTAATGAAAAACTGTTTTTT. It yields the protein CASSPSEHSNEKLFF.

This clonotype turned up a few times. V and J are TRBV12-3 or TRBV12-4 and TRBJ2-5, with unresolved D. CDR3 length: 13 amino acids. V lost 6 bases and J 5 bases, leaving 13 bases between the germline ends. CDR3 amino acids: CASRKSDVETQYF. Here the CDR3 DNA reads TGTGCCAGCAGGAAATCGGATGTGGAGACCCAGTACTTC.

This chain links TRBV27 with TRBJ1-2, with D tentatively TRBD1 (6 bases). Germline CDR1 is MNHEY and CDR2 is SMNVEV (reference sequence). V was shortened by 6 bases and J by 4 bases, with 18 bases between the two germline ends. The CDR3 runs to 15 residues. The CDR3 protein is CASSSPGAGVYGYTF. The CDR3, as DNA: TGTGCCAGCAGCTCCCCAGGGGCAGGGGTCTATGGCTACACCTTC.